These 32 T cell receptor beta chains originate from one sample sequenced in a study of cytomegalovirus exposure and HLA in healthy donors (dated by TCRdb to 2015 to 2018). Library construction relied on the immunoSEQ multiplex PCR assay. The multiplex PCR relied on a mix of 60 forward primers for TCR Vbeta segments and 13 reverse primers for TCR Jbeta segments. This immuneACCESS table, as held by TCRdb, lists in-frame sequences with V and J called but not all clones. Of the missing ones, under half trace to an unresolved V gene in checked studies; the others have no known cause. The table held for this sample gives around 150,000 clones. Approximately 2.3% of the sample rests with the top ten. Sequencing was done on a sample of PBMCs. The receptor source for this set is a man aged 25-45 years in good health and CMV-seronegative.

The chain links TRBV4-3 to TRBJ2-5; the D gene is possibly TRBD2 (6 bases). There are 15 residues in the CDR3. Deletions cut 4 bases from V and 4 bases from J, with 16 bases between. Germline loops: CDR1 LGHNA, CDR2 YSLEER. The CDR3 DNA reads TGCGCCAGCAGCCCGCGGGGCCTAGAACGAGAGACCCAGTACTTC. Amino acids: CASSPRGLERETQYF.

V gene TRBV4-2 combines with J gene TRBJ2-3, with a tentative D call TRBD1 (6 bases). V was trimmed by 0 bases and J by 4 bases, leaving 11 bases between them. CDR1 and CDR2 from the germline V gene are LGHNA and YNFKEQ. There are 15 residues in the CDR3. CDR3 loop: CASSQEKQGPDTQYF. For the CDR3, the DNA is TGTGCCAGCAGCCAAGAAAAACAGGGCCCAGATACGCAGTATTTT.

The chain combines TRBV7-8 with TRBJ1-3; D remains ambiguous. Trimming took 1 base from V and 0 from J, leaving 7 bases between them. The germline V gene encodes CDR1 SGHVS and CDR2 FQNEAQ. The CDR3 spans 15 residues. For the CDR3, the DNA is TGTGCCAGCAGCTTAGGGGCCAACTCTGGAAACACCATATATTTT. The encoded protein is CASSLGANSGNTIYF. The full variable domain, with the rest looked up from reference TRBV7-8 and TRBJ1-3, is GAGVSQSPRYKVAKRGQDVALRCDPISGHVSLFWYQQALGQGPEFLTYFQNEAQLDKSGLPSDRFFAERPEGSVSTLKIQRTQQEDSAVYLCASSLGANSGNTIYFGEGSWLTVV.

This chain connects TRBV29-1 to TRBJ2-3, with 7 bases lining up with TRBD1. This CDR3 spans 15 amino acids. The germline V gene has CDR1 SQVTM and CDR2 ANQGSEA. Germline trimming cut 7 bases from V and 0 bases from J; bases unmatched to any gene: 10. CDR3 nucleotide sequence: TGCAGCGGTGCCCGGGGACAGTCTAGCACAGATACGCAGTATTTT. It encodes CSGARGQSSTDTQYF.

Details on this clone: The DNA is omitted, as the CDR3 cannot be located on it reliably, and the CDR3 follows TCRdb's listing. The rearrangement uses TRBV6-5 and TRBJ1-1. The CDR3 is made up of 14 amino acids, end residues included. Germline V gene lookup returns CDR1 MNHEY and CDR2 SVGAGI. The CDR3 is CASSTSGENTEAFF.

The chain combines TRBV4-3 with TRBJ2-5; possibly TRBD2 for D (6 bases). Germline values: CDR1 LGHNA, CDR2 YSLEER. The CDR3 is 16 amino acids. V was pared by 0 bases and J by 4 bases, with 15 bases between. The CDR3 is CASSQDIGAAGETQYF. CDR3 coding DNA: TGCGCCAGCAGCCAAGATATAGGGGCAGCGGGAGAGACCCAGTACTTC.

The CDR3 DNA reads TGTGCCAGCAGTTCCTTCAGGGCGGACACTGAAGCTTTCTTT. This codes for CASSSFRADTEAFF. The chain combines TRBV27 with TRBJ1-1, with TRBD1 as a possible D gene (5 bases). Trimming removed 4 bases from V and 3 bases from J, with 12 bases in between. This CDR3 contains 14 residues. Germline loops: CDR1 MNHEY, CDR2 SMNVEV (reference sequence).

V and J are TRBV9 and TRBJ1-1; tentative D call: TRBD1 (6 bases). The CDR3 spans 14 residues. CDR1 is SGDLS and CDR2 is YYNGEE in the germline V gene. V lost 0 bases and J 4 bases, leaving 10 bases between the germline ends. The chain's CDR3 is CASSVEGGSTEAFF. CDR3 coding DNA: TGTGCCAGCAGCGTAGAGGGGGGGAGCACTGAAGCTTTCTTT.

The chain recombines TRBV29-1 with TRBJ1-5; the D is unclear. CDR1 is SQVTM and CDR2 is ANQGSEA in the germline V gene. Trimming left V 3 bases short and J 2 bases short, with 17 bases between. The CDR3 has 16 amino acids. The CDR3 sequence: CSVELGPGIGNQPQHF. The DNA of the CDR3 is TGCAGCGTTGAGCTGGGCCCCGGGATCGGCAATCAGCCCCAGCATTTT.

The chain has TRBV25-1 and TRBJ2-1; D gene uncertain. The germline V gene has CDR1 MGHDK and CDR2 SYGVNS. Trimming took 5 bases from V and 2 from J, leaving 13 bases between them. CDR3 length equals 15 residues. CDR3 DNA: TGTGCCAGCAGTAGTCAGGAAGTTACCTACAATGAGCAGTTCTTC. Translated, it gives CASSSQEVTYNEQFF.

V is TRBV7-6 and J is TRBJ2-1; the match to TRBD1 covers 10 bases. Per the germline V gene, CDR1 is SGHVS and CDR2 is FNYEAQ. CDR3 length: 16 residues. The ends lost 4 bases at V and 6 bases at J; junction bases unmatched: 9. The CDR3: CASSSIPGQGINEQFF. CDR3 in DNA: TGTGCCAGCAGCTCTATACCGGGACAGGGGATCAATGAGCAGTTCTTC.

CDR3 amino acids: CASSQQGLPSTDTQYF. CDR3 in DNA: TGCGCCAGCAGCCAACAGGGACTCCCTAGCACAGATACGCAGTATTTT. The chain uses TRBV4-1 and TRBJ2-3, with D perhaps TRBD2 (6 bases). The V gene lost 2 bases and the J gene lost 0 bases, with 12 bases spanning the gap. In germline, CDR1 is MGHRA, CDR2 YSYEKL. The CDR3 runs 16 residues.

The V and J genes are TRBV7-6 and TRBJ2-1; D is possibly TRBD1 (6 bases). V lost 4 bases, J lost 14 bases, and 15 bases lay in between. CDR1 and CDR2 from the germline V gene are SGHVS and FNYEAQ. CDR3 size: 12 residues. In DNA, the CDR3 is TGTGCCAGCAGCTATATGACAGGCCTCAAGTTCTTC. It translates to CASSYMTGLKFF.

V gene TRBV27 combines with J gene TRBJ1-2; TRBD1 matches at 7 bases. V gave up 4 bases and J gave up 7 bases; unmatched junction bases: 12. The CDR3 is 15 residues long. The germline V gene encodes CDR1 MNHEY and CDR2 SMNVEV (reference sequence). In DNA, the CDR3 is TGTGCCAGCAGTTCCCCTCGACAGGGTGTTGGTGGCTACACCTTC. Translating gives CASSSPRQGVGGYTF.

This clone counts as medium-sized (0.01 to 0.1%) by frequency. V is TRBV6-1 and J is TRBJ2-1; D gene unclear. Germline lookup yields CDR1 MNHNS and CDR2 SASEGT. This CDR3 is built from 12 residues. Between the trimmed V and J ends, which lost 5 bases and 5 bases, there was a span of 7 bases. The CDR3 loop reads CASSYPDNEQFF. The CDR3 bases are TGTGCCAGCAGTTATCCAGACAATGAGCAGTTCTTC.

This chain links TRBV10-1 with TRBJ1-5; D gene ambiguous. CDR1 and CDR2 from the germline V gene are WNHNN and SYGVQD (reference sequence). The CDR3 spans 13 residues. The V gene lost 4 bases and the J gene lost 2 bases, with 6 bases spanning the gap. CDR3 coding DNA: TGCGCCAGCAGTGTATCGGGCAATCAGCCCCAGCATTTT. It translates to CASSVSGNQPQHF.

V usage is TRBV4-2 and J usage is TRBJ2-7; 7 positions match TRBD2. The V gene end was trimmed by 3 bases and the J gene end by 0 bases; junction bases not matched to a gene: 11. The germline gives CDR1 LGHNA, CDR2 YNFKEQ. This CDR3 has 17 residues. CDR3 sequence (DNA): TGTGCCAGCAGCCACCCCTTCGGTGGGGAGGGCTCCTACGAGCAGTACTTC. This gives the protein CASSHPFGGEGSYEQYF.

V usage is TRBV25-1 and J usage is TRBJ2-3; perhaps TRBD2 as D (5 bases). Trimming took off 6 bases at V and 5 bases at J, with 15 bases between the two ends. Looked up from germline, CDR1 is MGHDK and CDR2 is SYGVNS. This CDR3 is built from 14 residues. CDR3 nucleotides: TGTGCCAGCAGAGAGAGGGTTACGGGAGATACGCAGTATTTT. The encoded protein is CASRERVTGDTQYF.

This chain connects TRBV13 to TRBJ1-1; no clear D. Trimming stripped 0 bases from V and 7 bases from J, with 9 bases between. The length of the CDR3 is 13 residues. CDR1 and CDR2 from the germline V gene are PRHDT and FYEKMQ (reference sequence). CDR3 bases: TGTGCCAGCAGCTTAGGCAGGAGGGATGAAGCTTTCTTT. This gives the protein CASSLGRRDEAFF.

The rearrangement links TRBV6-4 to TRBJ2-5; TRBD2 is a possible D gene (6 bases). Germline-derived CDR1 and CDR2 are MRHNA and SNTAGT. This CDR3 has 13 residues. V lost 3 bases, J lost 4 bases, and 9 bases lay in between. CDR3 residues: CASSENGRETQYF. Here the CDR3 DNA reads TGTGCCAGCAGTGAGAACGGGAGAGAGACCCAGTACTTC.

The chain carries TRBV6-6 and TRBJ1-3; D is unresolved. The CDR3 consists of 15 residues. Trimming shortened V by 4 bases and J by 0 bases, and 10 bases separated the two germline ends. The V gene's germline CDR1 is MNHNY and CDR2 SVGAGI (reference sequence). The CDR3 is CASSSEDFSGNTIYF. As DNA, the CDR3 is TGTGCCAGCAGTTCGGAGGACTTCTCTGGAAACACCATATATTTT.

This chain joins TRBV7-3 and TRBJ1-1; no reliable D call. V was clipped by 3 bases and J by 1 base, with 6 bases between them. The CDR3 runs to 13 residues. The germline V gene has CDR1 SGHTA and CDR2 FQGTGA. The CDR3 nucleotides read TGTGCCAGCAGCTTGAGTGCGAACACTGAAGCTTTCTTT. Translation: CASSLSANTEAFF.

The chain recombines TRBV28 with TRBJ2-7; 7 bases align to TRBD1. The germline V gene encodes CDR1 MDHEN and CDR2 SYDVKM. Trimming at V came to 3 bases and at J to 3 bases, leaving 5 bases not matched to a gene. CDR3 length equals 14 residues. The CDR3 loop reads CASSLMGQSYEQYF. CDR3 coding DNA: TGTGCCAGCAGTTTGATGGGACAGAGCTACGAGCAGTACTTC.

The gene calls are TRBV29-1 and TRBJ2-1; no clear D gene. This CDR3 region has 13 residues. In germline, CDR1 is SQVTM, CDR2 ANQGSEA. Between the trimmed V and J ends, which lost 3 bases and 6 bases, there was a span of 12 bases. CDR3 amino acids: CSVEKMTSNEQFF. CDR3 nucleotide sequence: TGCAGCGTTGAGAAAATGACAAGCAATGAGCAGTTCTTC.

The chain is built from TRBV13 and TRBJ2-2, with D perhaps TRBD2 (7 bases). The CDR3 covers 16 residues. V gave up 5 bases and J gave up 7 bases, with 20 bases separating them. Germline CDR1 is PRHDT and CDR2 is FYEKMQ (reference sequence). CDR3 sequence reads: CASSPPRGGAIGELFF. CDR3 in DNA: TGTGCCAGCAGCCCCCCCAGGGGAGGGGCGATCGGGGAGCTGTTTTTT.

V usage is TRBV6-1 and J usage is TRBJ1-2; D may be TRBD1 (5 bases). Trimming stripped 3 bases from V and 5 bases from J, with 19 bases between. Germline V CDR1 and CDR2: MNHNS, SASEGT. The CDR3 has 16 residues. The CDR3 spells CASSDSPRGRGYGYTF. The DNA for the CDR3 is TGTGCCAGCAGTGATTCCCCCCGAGGGCGGGGGTATGGCTACACCTTC.

V and J are TRBV27 and TRBJ2-5, with 9 bases matching TRBD1. The junction had 4 bases not matched to a gene; V was cut back by 5 bases and J by 3 bases. Germline V gene data show CDR1 as MNHEY and CDR2 as SMNVEV (reference sequence). The CDR3 has 14 amino acids. The CDR3 nucleotides read TGTGCCAGCAGTCGGCGGACAGGGGAAGAGACCCAGTACTTC. It encodes CASSRRTGEETQYF.

V and J are TRBV7-7 and TRBJ2-5; 7 bases match TRBD2. Germline V gene sequence: CDR1 SSHAT, CDR2 FNYEAQ (reference sequence). The junction had 6 bases not matched to a gene; V was cut back by 4 bases and J by 1 base. There are 15 residues in the CDR3. CDR3 sequence: CASSSPAGRQETQYF. The CDR3 bases are TGTGCCAGCAGCTCCCCAGCGGGACGCCAAGAGACCCAGTACTTC. Combining the CDR3 with reference TRBV7-7 and TRBJ2-5 gives the whole variable domain GAGVSQSPRYKVTKRGQDVTLRCDPISSHATLYWYQQALGQGPEFLTYFNYEAQPDKSGLPSDRFSAERPEGSISTLTIQRTEQRDSAMYRCASSSPAGRQETQYFGPGTRLLVL.

V is TRBV2 and J is TRBJ2-1, with D perhaps matching TRBD1 (6 bases). Trimming pared 7 bases from V and 4 bases from J, leaving 11 bases between. The length of the CDR3 is 13 residues. The germline gives CDR1 SNHLY, CDR2 FYNNEI. The CDR3 here is CASTPTGYNEQFF. CDR3 nucleotide sequence: TGTGCCAGCACCCCGACAGGTTACAATGAGCAGTTCTTC.

The chain recombines TRBV5-1 with TRBJ2-3; D not certain. The germline V gene has CDR1 SGHRS and CDR2 YFSETQ. This CDR3 is built from 15 residues. V lost 0 bases and J lost 0, with 8 bases in between. The CDR3 spells CASSLGLESTDTQYF. The CDR3, as DNA: TGCGCCAGCAGCTTGGGCCTTGAGAGCACAGATACGCAGTATTTT. Full variable domain (rest looked up from reference TRBV5-1 and TRBJ2-3): KAGVTQTPRYLIKTRGQQVTLSCSPISGHRSVSWYQQTPGQGLQFLFEYFSETQRNKGNFPGRFSGRQFSNSRSEMNVSTLELGDSALYLCASSLGLESTDTQYFGPGTRLTVL.

The genes are TRBV10-3 and TRBJ1-3; D unclear. Trimming left V 8 bases short and J 0 bases short, with 14 bases between. CDR3 length: 15 residues. Germline V gives CDR1 ENHRY, CDR2 SYGVKD. The CDR3 here is CAIQGGLNSGNTIYF. Here the CDR3 DNA reads TGTGCCATCCAAGGTGGACTGAACTCTGGAAACACCATATATTTT.

This CDR3 is CASSLGTNSYEQYF. The CDR3 coding sequence is TGCGCCAGCAGCTTGGGGACTAACTCCTACGAGCAGTACTTC. The V gene is TRBV5-1, the J gene TRBJ2-7; tentatively, D is TRBD2 (6 bases). V was pared by 0 bases and J by 0 bases, with 7 bases between. The germline gives CDR1 SGHRS, CDR2 YFSETQ. The CDR3 extends over 14 amino acids.